Detailed here is one TCR beta chain. Produced via immunoSEQ multiplex PCR; TCRdb's table is partial and in-frame only. The sample has roughly 130,000 clones, 88% seen once. The data belong to a study of blood T cell repertoires in COVID-19. Study in general: PBMCs, B-cell-depleted T cells, or T cells were the source of the cDNA or gDNA that made up the material.

The sequence was obtained from a man aged 60-69 years with active or convalescent COVID-19. Sequenced input: peripheral blood.

The CDR3 DNA sequence: TGTGCCAGCAGCTGGGGACAGGGGGCTGTTAGTCAGCCCCAGCATTTT. Its translation is CASSWGQGAVSQPQHF. This chain joins TRBV7-8 and TRBJ1-5; 12 nucleotides line up with TRBD1. The V gene end was trimmed by 4 bases and the J gene end by 6 bases; junction bases not matched to a gene: 7. Germline lookup yields CDR1 SGHVS and CDR2 FQNEAQ. This CDR3 is 16 amino acids long.